The 30 T cell receptor beta chains below were found in one sample sequenced in a study of long-term antiretroviral therapy in people with HIV. It was version v3.0 of the immunoSEQ assay that was run at survey level. The repertoire was sequenced with immunoSEQ multiplex PCR; TCRdb's copy has only in-frame clones and lacks some. The sample records about 27,000 clones, 82% being singletons. Sequences were derived from unsorted PBMCs, sampled 2.9 years after starting antiretroviral therapy. The receptors here all came from a man aged 45-60 years with HIV.

The sample holds one count of this clone. This chain joins TRBV29-1 and TRBJ2-3; D is ambiguous. There are 15 residues in the CDR3. From germline, CDR1 is SQVTM and CDR2 ANQGSEA. V lost 0 bases to trimming and J lost 8 bases, with 18 bases between them. The CDR3 DNA follows: TGCAGCGTTGAAGATCAGGCATCGGCCTTGGGTACGCAGTATTTT. Protein: CSVEDQASALGTQYF.

The genes are TRBV9 and TRBJ1-1; D is ambiguous. CDR3 length: 14 residues. The germline CDR1 and CDR2 sequences are SGDLS and YYNGEE. V was shortened by 3 bases and J by 5 bases, with 14 bases between the two germline ends. The CDR3 sequence is CASSATPGRTEAFF. CDR3 in DNA: TGTGCCAGCAGCGCGACCCCCGGTAGGACTGAAGCTTTCTTT.

The V gene is TRBV11-2, the J gene TRBJ2-7; a possible D gene is TRBD2 (6 bases). Trimming cost V 5 bases and J 3 bases, with 11 bases left between them. Germline V CDR1 and CDR2: SGHAT, FQNNGV. The CDR3 consists of 13 residues. CDR3 coding DNA: TGTGCCAGCAGCGCGGGACTTAGCTACGAGCAGTACTTC. This translates into CASSAGLSYEQYF.

The chain joins TRBV28 to TRBJ1-1; TRBD1 agrees at 8 bases. CDR1 is MDHEN and CDR2 is SYDVKM in the germline V gene. This CDR3 has 13 residues. V lost 10 bases to trimming and J lost 4 bases; unmatched junction nucleotides: 8. The CDR3 DNA sequence: TGTGCCACCAAAGACAGGGGAGGCACTGAAGCTTTCTTT. Protein product: CATKDRGGTEAFF.

This chain links TRBV10-2 with TRBJ1-1, with a tentative D call TRBD1 (5 bases). The CDR3 runs 14 residues. Germline V gives CDR1 WSHSY, CDR2 SAAADI. V was shortened by 4 bases and J by 7 bases, with 16 bases between the two germline ends. CDR3 loop: CASSGSGKNGEAFF. The CDR3 region has the DNA TGCGCCAGCAGTGGGTCAGGGAAAAACGGTGAAGCTTTCTTT.

This rearrangement joins TRBV6-5 to TRBJ1-1, with D unresolved. Trimming removed 8 bases from V and 1 base from J, with 5 bases in between. The CDR3 totals 11 residues. Germline V gives CDR1 MNHEY, CDR2 SVGAGI. This CDR3 is CASGENTEAFF. In nucleotides, the CDR3 is TGTGCCAGCGGGGAGAACACTGAAGCTTTCTTT.

V usage is TRBV4-1 and J usage is TRBJ1-2; D unclear. The germline V gene has CDR1 MGHRA and CDR2 YSYEKL. The CDR3 runs 13 residues. Deletions cut 6 bases from V and 2 bases from J, with 10 bases between. CDR3 amino acids: CASSLDLNYGYTF. CDR3 in DNA: TGCGCCAGCAGTTTGGACCTAAACTATGGCTACACCTTC.

This chain joins TRBV28 and TRBJ2-1; a weak D match, TRBD2 (7 bases). CDR1 is MDHEN, CDR2 SYDVKM, per germline. This CDR3 has 17 amino acids. V gave up 3 bases and J gave up 0 bases, with 15 bases separating them. The CDR3 reads CASSLEGGEVSYNEQFF. The CDR3 DNA reads TGTGCCAGCAGTTTGGAAGGGGGGGAGGTCTCCTACAATGAGCAGTTCTTC.

The rearrangement joins TRBV9 to TRBJ1-3, with no clear D. V was trimmed by 0 bases and J by 8 bases, leaving 12 bases between them. Germline V CDR1 and CDR2: SGDLS, YYNGEE. The CDR3 has 14 amino acids. CDR3 nucleotides: TGTGCCAGCAGCGTAGAAGGGTCATCCGACACCATATATTTT. Translating it yields CASSVEGSSDTIYF.

The V and J genes are TRBV7-8 and TRBJ1-1; D remains unclear. This CDR3 comprises 12 residues. CDR1 is SGHVS, CDR2 FQNEAQ, per germline. V was pared by 2 bases and J by 4 bases, with 5 bases between. In DNA, the CDR3 is TGTGCCAGCAGCTTAAAAACCACTGAAGCTTTCTTT. Amino acids: CASSLKTTEAFF. The full variable domain, with the rest looked up from reference TRBV7-8 and TRBJ1-1, is GAGVSQSPRYKVAKRGQDVALRCDPISGHVSLFWYQQALGQGPEFLTYFQNEAQLDKSGLPSDRFFAERPEGSVSTLKIQRTQQEDSAVYLCASSLKTTEAFFGQGTRLTVV.

The rearrangement joins TRBV6-1 to TRBJ1-1; perhaps TRBD1 as D (5 bases). The CDR3 length is 15 residues. V was clipped by 1 base and J by 0 bases, with 9 bases between them. Germline values: CDR1 MNHNS, CDR2 SASEGT. This chain's CDR3 is CASSEEGAMNTEAFF. CDR3 sequence (DNA): TGTGCCAGCAGTGAAGAAGGGGCTATGAACACTGAAGCTTTCTTT.

The rearrangement joins TRBV10-3 to TRBJ1-1; no clear D gene. The CDR3 totals 11 residues. CDR1 ENHRY and CDR2 SYGVKD come from the germline V gene. V dropped 10 bases and J dropped 8 bases, with 14 bases sitting between them. The CDR3 protein is CATAEGGEAFF. CDR3 coding DNA: TGTGCCACCGCGGAGGGTGGGGAAGCTTTCTTT.

V gene TRBV27 combines with J gene TRBJ1-1; D may be TRBD1 (6 bases). The CDR3 totals 17 residues. V gave up 0 bases and J gave up 7 bases, with 21 bases separating them. Germline V CDR1 and CDR2: MNHEY, SMNVEV (reference sequence). The CDR3 coding sequence is TGTGCCAGCAGTTTATCCTACAGGGAAGGGAGAAGTATTGAAGCTTTCTTT. Its protein is CASSLSYREGRSIEAFF.

This chain joins TRBV19 and TRBJ1-1; D is undetermined. The CDR3 is made up of 14 amino acids. Between the trimmed V and J ends, which lost 6 bases and 7 bases, there was a span of 18 bases. Looked up from germline, CDR1 is LNHDA and CDR2 is SQIVND (reference sequence). The CDR3, as DNA: TGTGCCAGTAGCTTATTGCCTCGGGAGGGTGAAGCTTTCTTT. Translation: CASSLLPREGEAFF.

This chain uses TRBV5-6 with TRBJ2-5; tentatively, D is TRBD2 (5 bases). The CDR3 loop spans 16 amino acids. V was trimmed by 3 bases and J by 4 bases, leaving 19 bases between them. Germline loops: CDR1 SGHDT, CDR2 YYEEEE. CDR3 region: CASSSWTRASSETQYF. In DNA, the CDR3 is TGTGCCAGCAGCTCCTGGACTCGGGCGTCCTCAGAGACCCAGTACTTC. Together with reference TRBV5-6 and TRBJ2-5, the CDR3 gives the full variable domain: DAGVTQSPTHLIKTRGQQVTLRCSPKSGHDTVSWYQQALGQGPQFIFQYYEEEERQRGNFPDRFSGHQFPNYSSELNVNALLLGDSALYLCASSSWTRASSETQYFGPGTRLLVL.

The gene calls are TRBV11-3 and TRBJ2-1; 11 positions agree with TRBD1. The germline gives CDR1 SGHNT, CDR2 YENEEA. V lost 4 bases to trimming and J lost 9 bases; unmatched junction nucleotides: 5. The CDR3 sequence is 14 residues long. CDR3 in amino acids: CASSSGQGASEQFF. For the CDR3, the DNA is TGTGCCAGCAGCTCCGGACAGGGGGCATCTGAGCAGTTCTTC.

The V and J genes are TRBV30 and TRBJ2-7; no clear D gene. Germline assignment: CDR1 GTSNPN and CDR2 SVGIG (reference sequence). The CDR3 runs to 12 residues. V dropped 2 bases and J dropped 4 bases, with 9 bases sitting between them. The chain's CDR3 is CAWSLTVYEQYF. The CDR3 region has the DNA TGTGCCTGGAGTTTGACGGTTTACGAGCAGTACTTC. Variable domain in full (rest from reference TRBV30 and TRBJ2-7): SQTIHQWPATLVQPVGSPLSLECTVEGTSNPNLYWYRQAAGRGLQLLFYSVGIGQISSEVPQNLSASRPQDRQFILSSKKLLLSDSGFYLCAWSLTVYEQYFGPGTRLTVT.

The rearrangement uses TRBV6-1 and TRBJ1-5; D gene unclear. Germline V gene sequence: CDR1 MNHNS, CDR2 SASEGT. This CDR3 has 15 residues. The ends were cut back, 1 base at V and 0 bases at J, with 7 bases in the middle. The CDR3: CASSEEYASNQPQHF. The CDR3 DNA is TGTGCCAGCAGTGAAGAGTACGCTAGCAATCAGCCCCAGCATTTT.

The chain joins TRBV28 to TRBJ2-5, with D perhaps given as TRBD1 or TRBD2 (5 bases each). The V end was cut by 5 bases, the J end by 2 bases, with 18 bases between. The CDR3 is made up of 16 amino acids. Germline CDR1 reads MDHEN; CDR2 reads SYDVKM. CDR3 in amino acids: CASSPGAGPLQETQYF. Written as DNA, the CDR3 is TGTGCCAGCAGTCCCGGGGCAGGGCCCTTACAAGAGACCCAGTACTTC.

A remark on this clone: The junction does not match germline at one end; this may be a read error. The chain joins TRBV7-7 to TRBJ2-2, with D perhaps being TRBD1 or TRBD2 (6 bases each). The CDR3 has 15 residues. The germline V gene encodes CDR1 SSHAT and CDR2 FNYEAQ (reference sequence). The CDR3 coding sequence is TGTGCTAGCAGCTTAGGGGGGAAGAACACCGGGGAGCTGTTTTTT. Protein: CASSLGGKNTGELFF.

CDR3 coding DNA: TGTGCCAGCAGGGATGAGGGCTACACCTTC. Protein product: CASRDEGYTF. V usage is TRBV28 and J usage is TRBJ1-2; no clear D. The CDR3 totals 10 residues. Germline-derived CDR1 and CDR2 are MDHEN and SYDVKM. Trimming stripped 6 bases from V and 8 bases from J, with 7 bases between.

The genes are TRBV30 and TRBJ2-7; D unclear. CDR3 length: 15 amino acids. From germline, CDR1 is GTSNPN and CDR2 SVGIG (reference sequence). Deletions cut 0 bases from V and 0 bases from J, with 12 bases between. CDR3 DNA sequence: TGTGCCTGGAGTGTAAAACACCTAAGCTCCTACGAGCAGTACTTC. It is translated as CAWSVKHLSSYEQYF. The full variable domain, completed using reference TRBV30 and TRBJ2-7, is SQTIHQWPATLVQPVGSPLSLECTVEGTSNPNLYWYRQAAGRGLQLLFYSVGIGQISSEVPQNLSASRPQDRQFILSSKKLLLSDSGFYLCAWSVKHLSSYEQYFGPGTRLTVT.

To note about this clone: Within the sample, other DNA sequences also encode this same CDR3. The rearrangement links TRBV29-1 to TRBJ1-1, with a weak D call TRBD1 (6 bases). CDR1 is SQVTM, CDR2 ANQGSEA, per germline. CDR3 length equals 13 residues. V was cut by 7 bases and J by 4 bases, with 16 bases left in between. CDR3 DNA: TGCAGCGCAGCGACAGGTATGGGCACTGAAGCTTTCTTT. It specifies CSAATGMGTEAFF.

The chain is built from TRBV11-2 and TRBJ2-1, with 14 nucleotides matching TRBD2. Trimming cost V 5 bases and J 0 bases; bases outside gene matches: 9. The CDR3 runs 19 residues. CDR1 and CDR2 from the germline V gene are SGHAT and FQNNGV. CDR3 residues: CASSPGTSGGYSSYNEQFF. The CDR3, as DNA: TGTGCCAGCAGCCCCGGGACTAGCGGGGGATATAGCTCCTACAATGAGCAGTTCTTC.

The genes are TRBV19 and TRBJ2-3; D gene unclear. This CDR3 comprises 14 residues. Between the trimmed V and J ends, which lost 2 bases and 5 bases, there was a span of 11 bases. Germline-derived CDR1 and CDR2 are LNHDA and SQIVND (reference sequence). CDR3 region: CASSIRPDGDTQYF. The DNA of the CDR3 is TGTGCCAGTAGTATACGTCCGGACGGAGATACGCAGTATTTT.

CDR3 coding DNA: TGTGCCAGCAGTGTCCTTGGACAGGGGAATCAAGAGACCCAGTACTTC. The encoded protein is CASSVLGQGNQETQYF. The chain joins TRBV25-1 to TRBJ2-5; 9 nucleotides match TRBD1. With V trimmed by 4 bases and J by 2 bases, 8 bases remained unmatched. The CDR3 sequence is 16 residues long. Germline CDR1 MGHDK, CDR2 SYGVNS. Full variable domain (remainder filled in from reference TRBV25-1 and TRBJ2-5): EADIYQTPRYLVIGTGKKITLECSQTMGHDKMYWYQQDPGMELHLIHYSYGVNSTEKGDLSSESTVSRIRTEHFPLTLESARPSHTSQYLCASSVLGQGNQETQYFGPGTRLLVL.

This chain's CDR3 is CASSLDGGNSPLHF. Here the CDR3 DNA reads TGTGCCAGCAGCTTAGACGGGGGGAATTCACCCCTCCACTTT. This chain joins TRBV7-9 and TRBJ1-6, with D tentatively TRBD1 (5 bases). CDR1 is SEHNR and CDR2 is FQNEAQ in the germline V gene (reference sequence). V was clipped by 1 base and J by 7 bases, with 8 bases between them. The CDR3 is 14 amino acids. The whole variable domain, remainder taken from reference TRBV7-9 and TRBJ1-6, is DTGVSQNPRHKITKRGQNVTFRCDPISEHNRLYWYRQTLGQGPEFLTYFQNEAQLEKSRLLSDRFSAERPKGSFSTLEIQRTEQGDSAMYLCASSLDGGNSPLHFGNGTRLTVT.

The chain joins TRBV2 to TRBJ1-3; TRBD1 matches 7 bases. Germline V gene data show CDR1 as SNHLY and CDR2 as FYNNEI. This CDR3 region has 18 residues. V lost 10 bases to trimming and J lost 0 bases; unmatched junction nucleotides: 18. The CDR3 is CATVPGQRSLRSGNTIYF. The CDR3 region has the DNA TGTGCCACTGTACCGGGACAGCGCTCTCTACGCTCTGGAAACACCATATATTTT.

The chain recombines TRBV19 with TRBJ1-6, with D unresolved. V was shortened by 1 base and J by 5 bases, with 9 bases between the two germline ends. CDR3 size: 15 residues. In germline, CDR1 is LNHDA, CDR2 SQIVND (reference sequence). The CDR3 loop reads CASSIVGPNNSPLHF. The CDR3 DNA reads as TGTGCCAGTAGTATAGTCGGGCCTAATAATTCACCCCTCCACTTT.

J is TRBJ2-1 and V is TRBV7-3, with a possible D match to TRBD1 (5 bases). V lost 5 bases and J lost 4, with 12 bases in between. The germline CDR1 and CDR2 sequences are SGHTA and FQGTGA. This CDR3 contains 14 residues. The CDR3 nucleotides are TGTGCCAGCAGCCTAGGGGCAAGATACAATGAGCAGTTCTTC. The encoded protein is CASSLGARYNEQFF.